Listed below are T cell receptor beta chains from one sample, sequenced in a study of PD-L1 blockade in urothelial cancer. TCRdb's copy holds only in-frame clones and misses some; the assay was immunoSEQ multiplex PCR. The table records about 120,000 clones, roughly 82% of them present only once. The sample here was PBMCs, taken around atezolizumab (anti-PD-L1) treatment. The receptors stem from a man aged 50 or older with urothelial cancer. The conserved cysteine and the conserved F or W are not part of the CDR3 here.

v_call,j_call,cdr3_aa
TRBV11-1,TRBJ1-1,AEERLMNTEAF
TRBV7-9,TRBJ1-1,ASSLAFAKTEAF
TRBV2,TRBJ2-3,ASSGHMTDTQY
TRBV19,TRBJ2-1,ASSFQGTYNEQF
TRBV28,TRBJ1-1,ASGHEAF
TRBV2,TRBJ1-4,ASSTGGQGREKLF
TRBV18,TRBJ2-5,ASSPPGLAGAETQY
TRBV18,TRBJ2-7,ASSPSSTVNYEQY
TRBV5-1,TRBJ2-3,ASSESGTGFSDTQY
TRBV28,TRBJ1-1,ASSPIPGTGANTEAF
TRBV5-6,TRBJ2-6,ASSLSGRPLSGANVLT
TRBV14,TRBJ1-6,ASRRTGSGSPLH
TRBV7-9,TRBJ2-3,ASSLRSGDSTDTQY
TRBV2,TRBJ2-7,ASSEGRTGFYEQY
TRBV6-1,TRBJ1-5,ASSEFSYLLNQPQH
TRBV7-2,TRBJ2-5,ASSSMGGVETQY
TRBV18,TRBJ2-1,ASSQGAGQGNEQF
TRBV5-1,TRBJ2-2,ASSPRTSGRVIAGELF
TRBV10-3,TRBJ2-2,AISELTGIGELF
TRBV30,TRBJ1-6,AWVRQYATEKSPLH
TRBV5-8,TRBJ2-1,ASSSTGFSYNEQF
TRBV5-1,TRBJ1-1,ASSSDSRGTEAF
TRBV18,TRBJ2-5,ASSPRLADQETQY
TRBV28,TRBJ2-7,ASGGLAVYEQY
TRBV5-1,TRBJ2-7,ASSWTSGSSNEQY
TRBV7-2,TRBJ2-2,ASSSSGRGTGELF
TRBV15,TRBJ2-3,ATSRTLAGNTDTQY
TRBV15,TRBJ2-5,ATSRVASGRARETQY
TRBV19,TRBJ2-5,ASSTGGTTGHGETQY
TRBV5-6,TRBJ2-3,ASSLRADTQY
TRBV6-1,TRBJ2-7,ASSESDYEQY
TRBV5-1,TRBJ1-6,ASSFGDQGGGSSPLH
TRBV14,TRBJ2-1,ASSQVLNGKQF
TRBV6-1,TRBJ1-5,ASSGDLPQH
TRBV20-1,TRBJ2-5,SARPQETQY
TRBV21-1,TRBJ2-7,ASSTGLAGKY
TRBV7-3,TRBJ2-7,ASSTAQREIFHEQY
TRBV7-8,TRBJ2-6,ASSLRYGANVLT